This paragraph covers one T cell receptor (beta chain) sequence. Clones were read by immunoSEQ multiplex PCR, and TCRdb kept only the in-frame ones, dropping some. The sample shows 600,000 or so clones, about 90% of them seen only once. This specimen comes from a study of shared T cell receptors in the human thymus. Trimming took 1 base from V and 0 from J, leaving 11 bases between them. CDR1 and CDR2 from the germline V gene are MGHDK and SYGVNS. The CDR3 loop spans 16 amino acids. The same data also went into a second study, on human thymus T cells. This second study says: Thymus specimens were resections from corrective heart surgery. V and J genes seemed to be used with bias in thymic and blood repertoires. Highly overlapping thymic repertoires among unrelated individuals were reported in related research.

The origin of this receptor is a boy under two years old with a congenital heart defect. The sequenced sample was thymocytes. The gene calls are TRBV25-1 and TRBJ2-3, with D hard to call. The CDR3 protein is CASSESILVSTDTQYF. The CDR3 nucleotides are TGTGCCAGCAGTGAATCTATCTTGGTTAGCACAGATACGCAGTATTTT.